Below, 17 T cell receptor beta chains from the same sample are listed, as sequenced in a study of T cells after posttransplantation cyclophosphamide. Produced via immunoSEQ multiplex PCR; TCRdb's table is partial and in-frame only. The sample includes under 20,000 clones, 65% to 75% of them seen just once. A marrow graft followed busulfan-fludarabine conditioning, with cyclophosphamide on days +3 and +4. Sequencing used PBMCs, obtained after an allogeneic stem cell transplant with post-transplant cyclophosphamide. All receptors derive from a male patient in his thirties who received an allogeneic stem cell transplant from a related donor, was CMV-positive, and had acute GVHD only. Some T cells may be provided by the graft donor.

The chain has TRBV10-3 and TRBJ2-7, with 12 positions matching TRBD1. CDR1 is ENHRY, CDR2 SYGVKD, per germline. The ends lost 6 bases at V and 8 bases at J; junction bases unmatched: 11. The CDR3 is made up of 15 amino acids. Written as DNA, the CDR3 is TGTGCCATCAGACCATCCGGGACAGGGGGCTTCAAGCAGTACTTC. It translates to CAIRPSGTGGFKQYF.

CDR3 region: CASSQGAGGGPSDTQYF. The CDR3 nucleotides read TGTGCCAGCAGCCAAGGAGCTGGCGGGGGGCCCTCAGATACGCAGTATTTT. The chain uses TRBV4-2 and TRBJ2-3, with TRBD2 identical over 8 bases. The CDR3 is 17 residues long. V was pared by 1 base and J by 4 bases, with 10 bases of the junction left unmatched. The V gene's germline CDR1 is LGHNA and CDR2 YNFKEQ.

The chain recombines TRBV2 with TRBJ1-2; D is ambiguous. The V end lost 6 bases, the J end lost 2 bases, and 10 bases lay between the germline ends. This CDR3 region has 13 residues. CDR1 and CDR2 from the germline V gene are SNHLY and FYNNEI. In DNA form, the CDR3 reads TGTGCCAGCAGCCTCAGCGAGAACTATGGCTACACCTTC. Translation: CASSLSENYGYTF.

The CDR3 here is CASSLARASGGRTDTQYF. The CDR3 DNA reads TGTGCCAGCAGCTTAGCGAGGGCTAGCGGGGGGCGCACAGATACGCAGTATTTT. This sequence joins TRBV7-8 and TRBJ2-3; 11 nucleotides align to TRBD2. The CDR3 length is 18 residues. Trimming cost V 0 bases and J 1 base; bases outside gene matches: 6. In germline, CDR1 is SGHVS, CDR2 FQNEAQ.

V is TRBV5-5 and J is TRBJ1-6, with 8 bases matching TRBD1. V lost 7 bases and J lost 5; bases outside the gene matches: 5. CDR1 is SGHKS, CDR2 YYEKEE, per germline (reference sequence). The CDR3 sequence is 14 residues long. The CDR3 nucleotides are TGTGCCAGCTCCGGGACAGGAAATAATTCACCCCTCCACTTT. Translating it yields CASSGTGNNSPLHF.

This chain joins TRBV5-1 and TRBJ1-2; 9 nucleotides agree with TRBD1. V shed 0 bases and J 1 base; nucleotides not matched to a gene: 13. CDR3 length: 19 residues. Germline V gene data show CDR1 as SGHRS and CDR2 as YFSETQ. The CDR3 spells CASSLVTGQGKKNNYGYTF. CDR3 sequence (DNA): TGCGCCAGCAGCTTGGTGACGGGACAGGGAAAAAAAAATAACTATGGCTACACCTTC.

This CDR3 reads CASSLDSQGRAPLHF. The CDR3 DNA sequence: TGTGCCAGCAGCTTGGATTCCCAGGGGAGGGCACCCCTCCACTTT. V and J are TRBV5-4 and TRBJ1-6; tentative D call: TRBD1 (6 bases). V lost 0 bases and J 11 bases, leaving 15 bases between the germline ends. Germline V gene sequence: CDR1 SGHNT, CDR2 YYREEE (reference sequence). The CDR3 length is 15 residues.

The chain carries TRBV18 and TRBJ2-4; TRBD2 might be the D (7 bases). The V end lost 0 bases, the J end lost 1 base, and 13 bases lay between the germline ends. This CDR3 is built from 17 residues. The germline CDR1 and CDR2 sequences are KGHSH and LQKENI. For the CDR3, the DNA is TGTGCCAGCTCACCACCAACAGGGCGGGGGGCCAAAAACATTCAGTACTTC. This encodes CASSPPTGRGAKNIQYF.

This chain links TRBV7-6 with TRBJ2-1, with D perhaps matching TRBD1 (6 bases). Germline V gene lookup returns CDR1 SGHVS and CDR2 FNYEAQ. V lost 2 bases to trimming and J lost 4 bases, with 15 bases between them. The CDR3 covers 16 residues. The CDR3 DNA follows: TGTGCCAGCAGCTTATTCACAGGGAATATGTACAATGAGCAGTTCTTC. Residues: CASSLFTGNMYNEQFF.

The J gene is TRBJ1-2, the V gene TRBV6-5; 8 positions agree with TRBD1. With 2 bases clipped from V and 8 bases from J, the junction kept 7 bases outside the gene matches. CDR1 and CDR2 (germline): MNHEY, SVGAGI. The CDR3 is 14 residues long. Here the CDR3 DNA reads TGTGCCAGCAGTTACAATGACAGGGGAGGCGGCTACACCTTC. This encodes CASSYNDRGGGYTF.

The genes are TRBV12-5 and TRBJ1-2; D gene unclear. The CDR3 loop spans 12 amino acids. Per the germline V gene, CDR1 is LGHNT and CDR2 is FRNRAP. Trimming stripped 1 base from V and 8 bases from J, with 8 bases between. Here the CDR3 reads CASGLEVGGYTF. CDR3 DNA: TGTGCTAGTGGTTTGGAGGTGGGCGGCTACACCTTC.

CDR3 nucleotides: TGTGCCAGCAGCCTCGGTCATTCCACAGATACGCAGTATTTT. This gives the protein CASSLGHSTDTQYF. The chain carries TRBV9 and TRBJ2-3; D remains ambiguous. Germline CDR1 SGDLS, CDR2 YYNGEE. The V end lost 4 bases, the J end lost 2 bases, and 11 bases lay between the germline ends. The CDR3 totals 14 residues.

The chain couples TRBV14 to TRBJ2-2; 13 bases agree with TRBD2. The V and J ends lost 4 bases and 4 bases, in that order; junction bases with no gene match: 3. This CDR3 comprises 16 residues. CDR1 is SGHDN, CDR2 FVKESK, per germline. For the CDR3, the DNA is TGTGCCAGCAGCCTCAGACTAGCGGGGGGCACCGGGGAGCTGTTTTTT. It is translated as CASSLRLAGGTGELFF.

This clone was picked up one time. The chain has TRBV19 and TRBJ1-1; TRBD1 might be the D (6 bases). V was cut by 3 bases and J by 4 bases, with 15 bases left in between. CDR1 and CDR2 (germline): LNHDA, SQIVND (reference sequence). The CDR3 has 15 amino acids. CDR3 bases: TGTGCCAGTAGTATGTGGGTTGCAGGGGCCACTGAAGCTTTCTTT. This encodes CASSMWVAGATEAFF.

This chain joins TRBV9 and TRBJ2-5; 8 bases match TRBD2. The germline V gene has CDR1 SGDLS and CDR2 YYNGEE. V trimming: 6 bases; J trimming: 5 bases; junction bases outside the gene matches: 6. This CDR3 region has 13 residues. The CDR3, as DNA: TGTGCCAGCACGGGGGGGGTTATGGAGACCCAGTACTTC. This translates into CASTGGVMETQYF.

The CDR3 sequence is CASSLVIVPGDEKLFF. CDR3 bases: TGTGCCAGCAGCTTAGTCATTGTCCCAGGCGACGAAAAACTGTTTTTT. V usage is TRBV7-9 and J usage is TRBJ1-4; D is unclear. The V gene lost 1 base and the J gene lost 8 bases, with 17 bases spanning the gap. Germline loops: CDR1 SEHNR, CDR2 FQNEAQ (reference sequence). The CDR3 is made up of 16 amino acids.

This clone showed up just once. The J gene is TRBJ2-3, the V gene TRBV5-3, with 13 nucleotides matching TRBD2. TRBV5-3 qualifies as an ORF whose function is uncertain. With V trimmed by 4 bases and J by 0 bases, 8 bases remained unmatched. The CDR3 extends over 18 amino acids. The CDR3 protein is CARSHGTSGALSTDTQYF. DNA for the CDR3: TGTGCCAGAAGCCACGGGACTAGCGGGGCCCTTAGCACAGATACGCAGTATTTT.